These 15 T cell receptor beta chains were all obtained from the same sample, sequenced in a study of T cells in Graves' hyperthyroidism and ophthalmopathy. Amplified TCR beta CDR3 regions came from RNA transcripts. HTBI primers were employed in a first-round RT-PCR of the TCR CDR3. TCRdb reprocessed the multiplex PCR reads with MiXCR, giving one entry per CDR3 protein. The profile shows 200,000 to 250,000 distinct CDR3 sequences, around 24% of them singletons. Sequenced: blood. All receptors come from a woman aged 40 to 50 with Graves' ophthalmopathy.

The rearrangement uses TRBV6-1 and TRBJ1-2; the D is unclear. The CDR3 covers 11 residues. V lost 5 bases and J 5 bases, leaving 6 bases between the germline ends. The germline V gene encodes CDR1 MNHNS and CDR2 SASEGT. CDR3 in DNA: TGTGCCAGCAGTACAAAATATGGCTACACCTTC. Its translation is CASSTKYGYTF.

This clonotype was seen at least ten times. This chain links TRBV11-2 with TRBJ2-7; D unclear. V was cut by 1 base and J by 2 bases, with 6 bases left in between. Germline loops: CDR1 SGHAT, CDR2 FQNNGV. The CDR3 contains 13 residues. The CDR3 sequence is CASSLGVTYEQYF. The CDR3 DNA reads TGTGCCAGCAGCTTAGGGGTTACCTACGAGCAGTACTTC.

The sample holds many counts of this clonotype. The chain recombines TRBV30 with TRBJ2-6; D tentatively fits TRBD1 or TRBD2 (5 bases each). CDR3 size: 17 residues. The germline CDR1 and CDR2 sequences are GTSNPN and SVGIG (reference sequence). V was trimmed by 5 bases and J by 2 bases, leaving 19 bases between them. CDR3 sequence: CAWLESGSMTGANVLTF. The CDR3 DNA sequence: TGTGCCTGGCTAGAATCAGGGAGTATGACTGGGGCCAACGTCCTGACTTTC.

The genes are TRBV6-1 and TRBJ2-7, with D possibly being TRBD1 (6 bases). Per the germline V gene, CDR1 is MNHNS and CDR2 is SASEGT. This CDR3 contains 12 residues. The V end lost 8 bases, the J end lost 4 bases, and 12 bases lay between the germline ends. The CDR3 coding sequence is TGTGCCAGCGCAGGGGTCGGGTACGAGCAGTACTTC. It translates to CASAGVGYEQYF.

In its sample, this clonotype was seen many times. This could be a read error, since a much larger clone is one nucleotide away. V gene TRBV6-1 combines with J gene TRBJ2-2; D perhaps matches TRBD2 (7 bases). Trimming took off 11 bases at V and 4 bases at J, with 14 bases between the two ends. This CDR3 has 13 amino acids. Germline V gene data show CDR1 as MNHNS and CDR2 as SASEGT. This CDR3 is CAGEGESTGELFF. The CDR3 bases are TGTGCCGGGGAGGGGGAGAGCACCGGGGAGCTGTTTTTT.

This clonotype was seen at least ten times. For the CDR3, the DNA is TGTGCCAGCAGTGACGAAGAGGTTGACTATGGCTACACCTTC. Its translation is CASSDEEVDYGYTF. V is TRBV6-1 and J is TRBJ1-2, with D unclear. This CDR3 is built from 14 residues. Germline lookup yields CDR1 MNHNS and CDR2 SASEGT. The V end lost 3 bases, the J end lost 3 bases, and 11 bases lay between the germline ends.

J is TRBJ1-2 and V is TRBV28; D possibly corresponds to TRBD1 (5 bases). The CDR3 totals 13 residues. V lost 6 bases to trimming and J lost 6 bases, with 14 bases between them. The germline V gene encodes CDR1 MDHEN and CDR2 SYDVKM. The CDR3 sequence is CASRLGEGHGYTF. DNA of the CDR3: TGTGCCAGCAGACTGGGGGAGGGACATGGCTACACCTTC.

This clonotype appeared once. The chain uses TRBV30 and TRBJ1-5; a possible D gene is TRBD1 (6 bases). Between the trimmed V and J ends, which lost 4 bases and 2 bases, there was a span of 15 bases. The CDR3 length is 15 residues. CDR1 and CDR2 from the germline V gene are GTSNPN and SVGIG (reference sequence). The CDR3 bases are TGTGCCTGGACGGGGGGGGCGCGGGGCAATCAGCCCCAGCATTTT. It encodes CAWTGGARGNQPQHF.

This clonotype was recorded at least ten times. This sequence joins TRBV20-1 and TRBJ2-7, with a weak D call TRBD2 (7 bases). Per germline, CDR1 DFQATT and CDR2 SNEGSKA (reference sequence). The CDR3 is made up of 15 amino acids. Trimming took 6 bases from V and 2 from J, leaving 20 bases between them. This CDR3 reads CSANRRTAGTYEQYF. CDR3 DNA: TGCAGTGCAAACAGAAGGACAGCGGGAACCTACGAGCAGTACTTC.

This clonotype was recorded many times. The chain combines TRBV6-1 with TRBJ2-4, with D maybe TRBD1 (6 bases). V lost 5 bases and J lost 8, with 19 bases in between. The CDR3 covers 15 residues. Germline V gene data show CDR1 as MNHNS and CDR2 as SASEGT. In DNA form, the CDR3 reads TGTGCCAGCAGTCCGAACCCAGACAGGTCCCACATTCAGTACTTC. Translating gives CASSPNPDRSHIQYF.

Remarks on this clonotype: A much larger clone sits a single nucleotide away, making a read error possible. V usage is TRBV28 and J usage is TRBJ1-1; the match to TRBD1 covers 8 bases. Germline assignment: CDR1 MDHEN and CDR2 SYDVKM. The ends lost 3 bases at V and 6 bases at J; junction bases unmatched: 3. This CDR3 has 13 residues. The CDR3 bases are TGTGCCAGCAGTTTGCTGACAGGGGCTGAAGCTTTCTTT. Protein: CASSLLTGAEAFF.

As regards this clonotype: The junction shows a germline mismatch at one end, possibly a read error. The V and J genes are TRBV24-1 and TRBJ1-2; TRBD1 aligns across 9 bases. The CDR3 covers 13 residues. CDR1 is KGHDR and CDR2 is SFDVKD in the germline V gene. Here the CDR3 reads CATSVPGQGGYIF. CDR3 in DNA: TGTGCCACCAGTGTTCCGGGACAGGGTGGCTACATCTTC.

This clonotype has a count of ten or more. The J gene is TRBJ2-2, the V gene TRBV5-1; TRBD2 matches 14 bases. The V gene's germline CDR1 is SGHRS and CDR2 YFSETQ. Losses at the gene ends were 4 bases for V and 4 bases for J; bases not matched to a gene: 3. The CDR3 runs to 16 residues. CDR3 protein: CASSQTSGRGTGELFF. CDR3 DNA: TGCGCCAGCAGCCAGACTAGCGGGAGGGGCACCGGGGAGCTGTTTTTT. The full variable domain, rest sourced from reference TRBV5-1 and TRBJ2-2, is KAGVTQTPRYLIKTRGQQVTLSCSPISGHRSVSWYQQTPGQGLQFLFEYFSETQRNKGNFPGRFSGRQFSNSRSEMNVSTLELGDSALYLCASSQTSGRGTGELFFGEGSRLTVL.

This clonotype showed up many times. The chain is built from TRBV6-5 and TRBJ1-6, with TRBD1 as a possible D gene (5 bases). The germline V and J ends were trimmed by 2 bases and 1 base, with 6 bases remaining between them. This CDR3 spans 15 amino acids. CDR1 is MNHEY, CDR2 SVGAGI, per germline. The CDR3 nucleotides read TGTGCCAGCAGTTACGAGGGGTCCTATAATTCACCCCTCCACTTT. Protein: CASSYEGSYNSPLHF.

At least ten counts were recorded for this clonotype. The chain recombines TRBV12-3 or TRBV12-4 with TRBJ1-5; 8 bases align to TRBD1. Unmatched junction bases numbered 7, after V lost 5 bases and J lost 4 bases. The CDR3 is 15 amino acids. The CDR3 here is CASSAPGQDNQPQHF. In nucleotides, the CDR3 is TGTGCCAGCAGTGCACCGGGACAGGATAATCAGCCCCAGCATTTT.